Each of the 5 T cell receptor beta chains below was sequenced from the same sample in a study of blood T cells in healthy people across ages. With a J-beta primer mix and a sample-barcoded 5' primer, a second PCR ran roughly 6 to 12 cycles. In TCRdb, the 5' RACE reads were re-called with MiXCR into one record per CDR3 protein. There are 250,000 to 300,000 distinct CDR3 sequences in the sample; about 25% occur only once, and roughly 30% lies in the top ten. Sequencing input: blood. The receptors originated from a woman in her 70s in good health.

The chain employs TRBV7-2 and TRBJ1-5; D perhaps matches TRBD1 (5 bases). Germline CDR1 is SGHTA and CDR2 is FQGNSA. This CDR3 spans 15 amino acids. V was trimmed by 5 bases and J by 4 bases, leaving 15 bases between them. In DNA form, the CDR3 reads TGTGCCAGCAGCCGAGATGGGGGTGGTAATCAGCCCCAGCATTTT. Protein product: CASSRDGGGNQPQHF.

This chain uses TRBV20-1 with TRBJ2-3, with D possibly TRBD2 on 5 matching bases. V dropped 4 bases and J dropped 2 bases, with 10 bases sitting between them. CDR3 length: 13 residues. Germline CDR1 and CDR2: DFQATT and SNEGSKA (reference sequence). CDR3 bases: TGCAGTGCTACCGGGGAGAACACAGATACGCAGTATTTT. This gives the protein CSATGENTDTQYF.

The chain employs TRBV7-2 and TRBJ2-7; TRBD2 aligns across 8 bases. CDR3 length equals 14 residues. Germline CDR1 is SGHTA and CDR2 is FQGNSA. V was pared by 1 base and J by 5 bases, with 4 bases of the junction left unmatched. The CDR3 coding sequence is TGTGCCAGCAGCTTAGGGACTAGCATCAACGAGCAGTACTTC. This translates into CASSLGTSINEQYF.

The rearrangement links TRBV10-3 to TRBJ1-2, with a weak D call TRBD1 (6 bases). Germline-derived CDR1 and CDR2 are ENHRY and SYGVKD. Trimming removed 2 bases at V and 2 bases at J, with 15 bases between. The CDR3 spans 16 residues. The CDR3 nucleotides are TGTGCCATCAGTGAGGAAACAGGGCGCCGCAACTATGGCTACACCTTC. Protein product: CAISEETGRRNYGYTF.

This chain uses TRBV7-2 with TRBJ1-1, with D unresolved. Trimming took 5 bases from V and 5 from J, leaving 18 bases between them. In germline, CDR1 is SGHTA, CDR2 FQGNSA. This CDR3 is built from 15 residues. The DNA of the CDR3 is TGTGCCAGCAGCCCCGGAAGGGTGTCTAGGACTGAAGCTTTCTTT. Amino acid sequence: CASSPGRVSRTEAFF.